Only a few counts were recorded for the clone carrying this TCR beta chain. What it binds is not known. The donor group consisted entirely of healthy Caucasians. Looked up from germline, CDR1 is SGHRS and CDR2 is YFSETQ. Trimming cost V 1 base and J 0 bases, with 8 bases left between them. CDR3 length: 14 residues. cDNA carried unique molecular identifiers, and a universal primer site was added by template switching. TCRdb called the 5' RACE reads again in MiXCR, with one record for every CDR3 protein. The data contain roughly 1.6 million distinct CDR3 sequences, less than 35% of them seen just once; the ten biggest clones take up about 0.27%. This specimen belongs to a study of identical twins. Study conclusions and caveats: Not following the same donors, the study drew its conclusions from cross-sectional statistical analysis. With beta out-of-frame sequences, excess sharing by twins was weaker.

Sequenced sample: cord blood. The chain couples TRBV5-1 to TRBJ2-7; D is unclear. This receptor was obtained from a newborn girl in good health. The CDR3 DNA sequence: TGCGCCAGCAGCTTGATAGGCAACTCCTACGAGCAGTACTTC. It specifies CASSLIGNSYEQYF.